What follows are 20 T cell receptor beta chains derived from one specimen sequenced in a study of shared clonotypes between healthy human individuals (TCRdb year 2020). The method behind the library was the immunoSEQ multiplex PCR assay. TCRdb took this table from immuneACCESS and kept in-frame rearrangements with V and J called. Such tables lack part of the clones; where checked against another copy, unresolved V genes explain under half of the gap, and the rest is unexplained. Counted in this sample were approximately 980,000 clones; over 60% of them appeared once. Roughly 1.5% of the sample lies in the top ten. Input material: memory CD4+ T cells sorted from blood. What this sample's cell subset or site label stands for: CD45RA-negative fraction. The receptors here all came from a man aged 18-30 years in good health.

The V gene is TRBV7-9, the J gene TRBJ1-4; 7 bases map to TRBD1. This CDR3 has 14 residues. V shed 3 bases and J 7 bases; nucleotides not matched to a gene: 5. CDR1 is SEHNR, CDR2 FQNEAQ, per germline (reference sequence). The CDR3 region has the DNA TGTGCCAGCAGCTTGGCCCGACAGGGTGAAAAACTGTTTTTT. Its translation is CASSLARQGEKLFF.

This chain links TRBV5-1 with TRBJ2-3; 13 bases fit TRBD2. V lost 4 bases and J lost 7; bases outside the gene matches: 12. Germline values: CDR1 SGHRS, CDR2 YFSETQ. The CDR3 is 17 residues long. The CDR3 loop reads CASSPSLPGLAGNTQYF. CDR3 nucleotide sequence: TGCGCCAGCAGCCCTTCCCTCCCGGGACTAGCGGGGAATACGCAGTATTTT.

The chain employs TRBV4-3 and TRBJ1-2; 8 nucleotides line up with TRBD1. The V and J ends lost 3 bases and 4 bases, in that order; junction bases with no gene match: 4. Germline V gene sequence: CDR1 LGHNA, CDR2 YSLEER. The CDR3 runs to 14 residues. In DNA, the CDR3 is TGCGCCAGCAGCCAGGCCGGGACAGGCTATGGCTACACCTTC. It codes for CASSQAGTGYGYTF.

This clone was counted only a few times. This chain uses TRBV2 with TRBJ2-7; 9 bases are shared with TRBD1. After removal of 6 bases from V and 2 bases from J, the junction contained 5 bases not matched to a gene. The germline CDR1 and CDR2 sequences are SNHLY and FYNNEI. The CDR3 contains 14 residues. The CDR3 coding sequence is TGTGCCAGCAGAGGTACAGGGGGCCCCTACGAGCAGTACTTC. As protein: CASRGTGGPYEQYF.

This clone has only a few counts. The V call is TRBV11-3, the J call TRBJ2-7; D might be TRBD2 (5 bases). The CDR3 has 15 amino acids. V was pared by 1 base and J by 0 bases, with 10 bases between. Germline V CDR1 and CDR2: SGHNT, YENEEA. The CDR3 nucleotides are TGTGCCAGCAGCTTAGGTTGGGAGAGCTCCTACGAGCAGTACTTC. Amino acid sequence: CASSLGWESSYEQYF.

The CDR3 sequence is CSVEKTGGVSDTQYF. In DNA, the CDR3 is TGCAGCGTTGAAAAGACAGGGGGGGTCTCAGATACGCAGTATTTT. The rearrangement links TRBV29-1 to TRBJ2-3; 9 nucleotides agree with TRBD1. Germline assignment: CDR1 SQVTM and CDR2 ANQGSEA. This CDR3 is built from 15 residues. J was trimmed by 4 bases and V by 2 bases; bases with no gene match: 7.

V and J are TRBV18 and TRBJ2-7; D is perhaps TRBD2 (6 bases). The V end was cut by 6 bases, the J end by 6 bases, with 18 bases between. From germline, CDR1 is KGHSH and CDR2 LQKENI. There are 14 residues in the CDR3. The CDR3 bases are TGTGCCAGCTCCCCCGGGAGTCCCGTGGTCGAGCAGTACTTC. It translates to CASSPGSPVVEQYF.

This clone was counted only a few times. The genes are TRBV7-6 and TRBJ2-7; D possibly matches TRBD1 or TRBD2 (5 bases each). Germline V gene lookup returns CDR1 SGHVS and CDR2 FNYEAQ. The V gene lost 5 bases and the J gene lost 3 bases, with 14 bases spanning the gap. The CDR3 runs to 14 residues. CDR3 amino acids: CASSPQGRRYEQYF. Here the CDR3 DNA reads TGTGCCAGCAGCCCTCAGGGACGGCGCTACGAGCAGTACTTC.

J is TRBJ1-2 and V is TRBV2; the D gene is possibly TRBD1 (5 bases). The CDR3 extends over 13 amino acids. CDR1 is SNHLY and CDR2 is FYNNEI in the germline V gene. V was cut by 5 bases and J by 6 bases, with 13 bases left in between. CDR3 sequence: CASSSDTAHGYTF. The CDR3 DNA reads TGTGCCAGCAGTTCGGACACCGCCCATGGCTACACCTTC.

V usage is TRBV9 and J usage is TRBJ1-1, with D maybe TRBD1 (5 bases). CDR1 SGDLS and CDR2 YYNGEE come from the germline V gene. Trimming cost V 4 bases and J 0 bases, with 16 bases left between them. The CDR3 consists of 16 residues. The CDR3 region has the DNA TGTGCCAGCAGCCCCCAACCCGACAGCTTGAACACTGAAGCTTTCTTT. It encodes CASSPQPDSLNTEAFF.

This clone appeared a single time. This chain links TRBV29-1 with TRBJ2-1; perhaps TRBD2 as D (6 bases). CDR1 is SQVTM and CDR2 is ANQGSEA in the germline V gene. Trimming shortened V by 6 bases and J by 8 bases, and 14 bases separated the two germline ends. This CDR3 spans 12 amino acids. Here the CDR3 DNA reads TGCAGCGTGCTGCGGGGTATCTATGAGCAGTTCTTC. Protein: CSVLRGIYEQFF.

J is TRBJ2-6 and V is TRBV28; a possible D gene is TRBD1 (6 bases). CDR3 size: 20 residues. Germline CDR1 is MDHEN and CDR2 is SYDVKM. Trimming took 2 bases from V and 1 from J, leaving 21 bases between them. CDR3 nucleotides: TGTGCCAGCAGTTTAACAGGCGACAGGAAATACCGGTCTGGGGCCAACGTCCTGACTTTC. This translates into CASSLTGDRKYRSGANVLTF.

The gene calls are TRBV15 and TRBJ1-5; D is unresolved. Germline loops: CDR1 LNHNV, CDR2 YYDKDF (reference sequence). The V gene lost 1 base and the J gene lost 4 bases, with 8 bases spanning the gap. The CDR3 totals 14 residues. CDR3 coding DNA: TGTGCCACCAGCAGAGGGGTTGAAAATCAGCCCCAGCATTTT. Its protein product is CATSRGVENQPQHF.

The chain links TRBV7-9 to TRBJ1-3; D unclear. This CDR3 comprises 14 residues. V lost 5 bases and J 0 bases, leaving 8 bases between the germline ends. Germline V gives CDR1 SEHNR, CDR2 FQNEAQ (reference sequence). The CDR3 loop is CASSPTGSGNTIYF. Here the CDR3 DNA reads TGTGCCAGCAGCCCCACGGGCTCTGGAAACACCATATATTTT.

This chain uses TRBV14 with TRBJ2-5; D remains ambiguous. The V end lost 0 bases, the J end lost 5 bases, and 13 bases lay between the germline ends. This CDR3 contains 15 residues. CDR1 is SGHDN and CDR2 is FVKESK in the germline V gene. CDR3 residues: CASSQDPWAPETQYF. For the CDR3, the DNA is TGTGCCAGCAGCCAAGACCCCTGGGCCCCGGAGACCCAGTACTTC.

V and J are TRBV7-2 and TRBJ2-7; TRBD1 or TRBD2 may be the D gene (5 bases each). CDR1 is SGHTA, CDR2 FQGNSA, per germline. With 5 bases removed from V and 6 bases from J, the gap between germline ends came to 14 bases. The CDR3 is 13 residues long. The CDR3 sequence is CASSLGTPSEQYF. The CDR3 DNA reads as TGTGCCAGCAGCCTTGGGACCCCTTCCGAGCAGTACTTC.

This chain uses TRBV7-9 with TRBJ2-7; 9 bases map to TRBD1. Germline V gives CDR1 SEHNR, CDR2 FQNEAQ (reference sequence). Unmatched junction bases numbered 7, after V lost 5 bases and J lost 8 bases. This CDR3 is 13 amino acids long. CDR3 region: CASSPGTGSKQYF. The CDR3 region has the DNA TGTGCCAGCAGCCCGGGGACAGGGTCTAAGCAGTACTTC.

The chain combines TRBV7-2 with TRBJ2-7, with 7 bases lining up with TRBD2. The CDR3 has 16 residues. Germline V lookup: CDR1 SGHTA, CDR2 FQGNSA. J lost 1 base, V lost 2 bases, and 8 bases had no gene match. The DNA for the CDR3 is TGTGCCAGCAGCTTAAGGTGGGCGGGAGTTTCCTACGAGCAGTACTTC. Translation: CASSLRWAGVSYEQYF.

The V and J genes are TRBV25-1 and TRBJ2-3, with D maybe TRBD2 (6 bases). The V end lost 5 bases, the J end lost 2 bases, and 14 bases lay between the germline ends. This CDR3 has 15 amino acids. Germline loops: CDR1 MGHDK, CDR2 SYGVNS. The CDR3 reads CASSSGGLHTDTQYF. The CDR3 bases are TGTGCCAGCAGTAGTGGCGGACTACACACAGATACGCAGTATTTT.

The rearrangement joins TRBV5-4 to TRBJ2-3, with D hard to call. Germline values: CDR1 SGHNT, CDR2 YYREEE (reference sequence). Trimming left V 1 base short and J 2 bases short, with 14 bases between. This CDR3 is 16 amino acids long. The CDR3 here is CASSLYVSASTDTQYF. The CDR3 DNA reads TGTGCCAGCAGCTTGTACGTATCTGCATCCACAGATACGCAGTATTTT.